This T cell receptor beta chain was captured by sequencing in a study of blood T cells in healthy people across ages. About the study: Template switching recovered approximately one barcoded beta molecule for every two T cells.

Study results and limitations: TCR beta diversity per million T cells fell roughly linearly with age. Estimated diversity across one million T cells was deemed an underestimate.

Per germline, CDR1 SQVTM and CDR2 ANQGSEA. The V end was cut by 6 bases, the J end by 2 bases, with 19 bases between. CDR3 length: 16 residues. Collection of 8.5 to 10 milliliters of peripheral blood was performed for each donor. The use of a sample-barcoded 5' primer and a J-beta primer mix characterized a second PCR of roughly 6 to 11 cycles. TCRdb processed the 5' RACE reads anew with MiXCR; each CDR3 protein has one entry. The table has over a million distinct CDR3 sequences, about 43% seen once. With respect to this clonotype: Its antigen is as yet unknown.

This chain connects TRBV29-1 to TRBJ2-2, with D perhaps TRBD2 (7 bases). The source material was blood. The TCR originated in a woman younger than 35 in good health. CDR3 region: CSVGAWSGVNTGELFF. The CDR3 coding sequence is TGCAGCGTGGGGGCCTGGAGCGGGGTAAACACCGGGGAGCTGTTTTTT.